The T cell receptor beta chain described here comes from a study of regulatory T cells in long-lasting Graves disease. Study summary: Over 5 years on antithyroid drugs plus positive TSH receptor antibodies marked Graves' disease as persistent.

A note on this clonotype: Its antigen is as yet unknown.

Germline-derived CDR1 and CDR2 are SNHLY and FYNNEI. The CDR3 is 15 amino acids. Trimming cost V 3 bases and J 6 bases, with 15 bases left between them. CDR3-region Arm-PCR and iRepertoire HTBI primers produced the TCR beta libraries. TCRdb reprocessed the multiplex PCR reads with MiXCR, giving one entry per CDR3 protein. Seen here are 650,000 to 850,000 distinct CDR3 sequences, around 32% observed once, and the top ten hold around 40%. Time point reported: persistent/refractory GD, antithyroid drugs over 5 years with positive TRAb. RNA isolated from PBMCs was used to make the TCR library. Patients of an endocrinology department in Xi'an, China, were included. Study results and limitations: Persistent patients shared 2,741 public clonotypes among themselves. Newly diagnosed patients shared fewer, at more than 850.

This sequence originates from a female donor with Graves disease. Material: peripheral blood mononuclear cells (PBMCs), obtained when the disease was refractory, from a patient treated with antithyroid drugs. The V call is TRBV2, the J call TRBJ1-5, with a weak D call TRBD1 (5 bases). The chain's CDR3 is CASSDGQGDSQPQHF. In nucleotides, the CDR3 is TGTGCCAGCAGTGATGGGCAGGGAGACAGTCAGCCCCAGCATTTT.